Shown below are 18 T cell receptor beta chains from a single sample sequenced in a study of monozygotic twins with inflammatory bowel disease. TCRdb re-called the 5' RACE reads and gives one entry per CDR3 protein, without DNA. This sample lists about 450,000 distinct CDR3 sequences; its ten largest clones have about 2.4%. The specimen was blood. These receptors were obtained from a human donor with ulcerative colitis or Crohn's disease, or a healthy co-twin of an affected twin (not recorded which).

The chain links TRBV20-1 to TRBJ1-5; TCRdb's D call of TRBD1 is untestable without DNA. The germline CDR1 and CDR2 sequences are DFQATT and SNEGSKA (reference sequence). This CDR3 comprises 15 residues. The CDR3 is CSARDRGARNQPQHF.

The chain couples TRBV5-1 to TRBJ1-1; without DNA, the TCRdb call of TRBD1 cannot be checked. Germline CDR1 is SGHRS and CDR2 is YFSETQ. The CDR3 has 14 residues. CDR3 loop: CASSFHPTGTEAFF.

The rearrangement uses TRBV19 and TRBJ2-1; TCRdb outputs TRBD2, but without DNA this stays unchecked. The CDR3 spans 16 residues. Germline CDR1 LNHDA, CDR2 SQIVND (reference sequence). CDR3 in amino acids: CASSSHTSGIYNEQFF. Together with reference TRBV19 and TRBJ2-1, the CDR3 gives the full variable domain: DGGITQSPKYLFRKEGQNVTLSCEQNLNHDAMYWYRQDPGQGLRLIYYSQIVNDFQKGDIAEGYSVSREKKESFPLTVTSAQKNPTAFYLCASSSHTSGIYNEQFFGPGTRLTVL.

The rearrangement joins TRBV7-2 to TRBJ1-2; TCRdb gives TRBD1 as the D gene, but with no DNA this cannot be confirmed. CDR3 length equals 14 residues. The V gene's germline CDR1 is SGHTA and CDR2 FQGNSA. The CDR3 sequence is CASSFESGRRGYTF. The full variable domain, rest sourced from reference TRBV7-2 and TRBJ1-2, is GAGVSQSPSNKVTEKGKDVELRCDPISGHTALYWYRQSLGQGLEFLIYFQGNSAPDKSGLPSDRFSAERTGGSVSTLTIQRTQQEDSAVYLCASSFESGRRGYTFGSGTRLTVV.

V gene TRBV11-2 combines with J gene TRBJ1-6; the D call of TRBD1 rests on TCRdb alone, since no DNA is present to check it. The germline gives CDR1 SGHAT, CDR2 FQNNGV. There are 13 residues in the CDR3. The CDR3 reads CASSLPGGAPLHF.

The chain couples TRBV7-2 to TRBJ2-7; TCRdb lists TRBD2, though no DNA is available to test this call. This CDR3 spans 15 amino acids. The germline V gene encodes CDR1 SGHTA and CDR2 FQGNSA. The CDR3 sequence is CASSLTSGMINEQYF.

This chain joins TRBV18 and TRBJ1-5; TCRdb outputs TRBD1, but without DNA this stays unchecked. This CDR3 is built from 15 residues. The V gene's germline CDR1 is KGHSH and CDR2 LQKENI. This chain's CDR3 is CASSPGQGLLWPQHF.

V gene TRBV7-9 combines with J gene TRBJ1-2. This CDR3 is built from 12 residues. Per the germline V gene, CDR1 is SEHNR and CDR2 is FQNEAQ (reference sequence). CDR3 region: CASSLAGYGYTF.

The V call is TRBV28, the J call TRBJ1-1. Per the germline V gene, CDR1 is MDHEN and CDR2 is SYDVKM. This CDR3 contains 14 residues. The CDR3 sequence: CASSLEQLNTEAFF.

The V gene is TRBV5-1, the J gene TRBJ2-2. Germline CDR1 reads SGHRS; CDR2 reads YFSETQ. The CDR3 has 15 amino acids. The CDR3 region is CASSFLSDGTGELFF.

This sequence joins TRBV19 and TRBJ2-2; TCRdb reports TRBD1, a call that lacks DNA to check it against. The CDR3 has 15 amino acids. The germline gives CDR1 LNHDA, CDR2 SQIVND (reference sequence). The CDR3 loop is CASSRDMTNTGELFF. Full variable domain (outside the CDR3, taken from reference TRBV19 and TRBJ2-2): DGGITQSPKYLFRKEGQNVTLSCEQNLNHDAMYWYRQDPGQGLRLIYYSQIVNDFQKGDIAEGYSVSREKKESFPLTVTSAQKNPTAFYLCASSRDMTNTGELFFGEGSRLTVL.

The chain couples TRBV20-1 to TRBJ1-5. CDR1 and CDR2 (germline): DFQATT, SNEGSKA (reference sequence). The CDR3 has 12 residues. CDR3 residues: CSASPGNQPQHF.

J is TRBJ2-6 and V is TRBV5-1. The germline V gene encodes CDR1 SGHRS and CDR2 YFSETQ. This CDR3 spans 14 amino acids. The CDR3 here is CASSPVAGANVLTF.

The chain is built from TRBV20-1 and TRBJ2-3; TCRdb selects TRBD1, and the lack of DNA leaves this call unchecked. Germline CDR1 DFQATT, CDR2 SNEGSKA (reference sequence). This CDR3 is 16 amino acids long. CDR3 loop: CSARILQGSRTDTQYF.

The rearrangement joins TRBV5-1 to TRBJ1-1; TCRdb lists TRBD1, though no DNA is available to test this call. Germline assignment: CDR1 SGHRS and CDR2 YFSETQ. The CDR3 extends over 16 amino acids. CDR3 residues: CASSLGRRVQNTEAFF.

The J gene is TRBJ2-1, the V gene TRBV6-2 or TRBV6-3; absent DNA, TCRdb's TRBD2 call cannot be checked. The CDR3 has 16 amino acids. Germline assignment: CDR1 MNHEY and CDR2 SVGEGT. The CDR3 sequence: CASSGVTSPSYNEQFF.

The rearrangement links TRBV2 to TRBJ2-1; the D call of TRBD2 rests on TCRdb alone, since no DNA is present to check it. Germline-derived CDR1 and CDR2 are SNHLY and FYNNEI. The length of the CDR3 is 15 residues. The CDR3 protein is CASRRGTSVSWEQFF.

This sequence joins TRBV4-1 and TRBJ2-5; the TCRdb D gene call, TRBD2, has no DNA to confirm it. The germline V gene has CDR1 MGHRA and CDR2 YSYEKL. The CDR3 is 16 amino acids. This CDR3 is CASSQAPTSGQETQYF.